This is a list of T cell receptor beta chains from one sample in a study of blood T cell repertoires in COVID-19. Method: immunoSEQ multiplex PCR; TCRdb's copy keeps in-frame clones and lacks some. The data contain approximately 250,000 clones, 83% of them singletons. Sequenced input: peripheral blood. These receptors all stem from a human donor in a cohort sampled during active COVID-19. Both conserved end residues are part of each CDR3. Fields, in order: D gene, clone size, V gene, J gene, CDR3 protein, CDR3 DNA. A D gene is named only where the DNA matches it firmly. Not all rows give a size; the values are once, few, many and, for expanded clones, a class.

.	once	TRBV5-6	TRBJ2-1	CASSGGFSENEQFF	TGTGCCAGCAGCGGGGGGTTCTCGGAGAATGAGCAGTTCTTC
TRBD1	.	TRBV28	TRBJ1-2	CASSGGTVRYYGYTF	TGTGCCAGCAGTGGTGGGACAGTCCGATACTATGGCTACACCTTC
TRBD1	.	TRBV5-1	TRBJ2-5	CASSSGQAQETQYF	TGCGCCAGCAGCTCGGGACAGGCCCAAGAGACCCAGTACTTC
.	few	TRBV6-5	TRBJ2-5	CASSRGTRETQYF	TGTGCCAGCAGTAGGGGGACGCGAGAGACCCAGTACTTC
.	.	TRBV4-1	TRBJ1-1	CASSHMGQTNTEAFF	TGCGCCAGCAGCCACATGGGACAAACGAACACTGAAGCTTTCTTT
TRBD2	.	TRBV28	TRBJ2-5	CASSQRTSGKETQYF	TGTGCCAGCAGTCAACGGACTAGCGGGAAAGAGACCCAGTACTTC
.	once	TRBV5-1	TRBJ2-5	CASSLGQSEETQYF	TGCGCCAGCAGCTTGGGGCAGTCCGAAGAGACCCAGTACTTC
.	.	TRBV11-2	TRBJ2-5	CASSPRAMGQETQYF	TGTGCCAGCAGCCCCAGGGCTATGGGTCAAGAGACCCAGTACTTC
.	.	TRBV28	TRBJ2-5	CASSGTPGVQETQYF	TGTGCCAGCAGTGGGACACCTGGGGTCCAAGAGACCCAGTACTTC
.	once	TRBV9	TRBJ1-1	CASSVRGQENTEAFF	TGTGCCAGCAGCGTAAGAGGGCAGGAGAACACTGAAGCTTTCTTT
TRBD1	.	TRBV24-1	TRBJ2-5	CATSDPGGYETQYF	TGTGCCACCAGTGATCCAGGGGGCTACGAGACCCAGTACTTC
.	.	TRBV19	TRBJ1-5	CASSRRTARASNQPQHF	TGTGCCAGTAGTCGTCGGACAGCCCGGGCGAGCAATCAGCCCCAGCATTTT
TRBD1	.	TRBV19	TRBJ1-5	CASSTVQGFSNQPQHF	TGTGCCAGTAGTACCGTACAGGGGTTTAGCAATCAGCCCCAGCATTTT
.	.	TRBV15	TRBJ1-3	CATSNLWSDSGNTIYF	TGTGCCACCAGCAACCTATGGAGCGACTCTGGAAACACCATATATTTT
.	.	TRBV1	TRBJ2-7	CTSSQLAGHYEQYF	TGCACCAGCAGCCAACTAGCGGGGCACTACGAGCAGTACTTC
TRBD2	.	TRBV4-2	TRBJ2-1	CASSQTSGSSWNEQFF	TGTGCCAGCAGCCAAACGAGCGGGAGTAGCTGGAATGAGCAGTTCTTC
.	.	TRBV2	TRBJ1-5	CASRRDRSNQPQHF	TGTGCCAGCAGGCGAGACAGATCCAATCAGCCCCAGCATTTT
.	.	TRBV7-9	TRBJ1-6	CASSPNSGGLNSPLHF	TGTGCCAGCAGCCCTAACTCTGGGGGACTCAATTCACCCCTCCACTTT
.	.	TRBV5-1	TRBJ2-4	CASKVGNGYIQYF	TGCGCCAGCAAAGTCGGGAATGGATACATTCAGTACTTC
TRBD1	.	TRBV19	TRBJ2-7	CASSMGVGGTGRREQYF	TGTGCCAGTAGTATGGGTGTAGGGGGGACAGGGCGTCGCGAGCAGTACTTC
TRBD1	few	TRBV9	TRBJ2-3	CASSARPPTGVVDTQYF	TGTGCCAGCAGCGCCCGTCCCCCGACAGGGGTGGTCGATACGCAGTATTTT
.	.	TRBV7-9	TRBJ1-5	CASSWGDGQPQHF	TGTGCCAGCAGCTGGGGCGATGGTCAGCCCCAGCATTTT
TRBD1	.	TRBV20-1	TRBJ2-1	CSASQGNEQFF	TGCAGTGCTTCACAGGGGAATGAGCAGTTCTTC
TRBD1	.	TRBV12-3/TRBV12-4	TRBJ2-5	CASSQGAQETQYF	TGTGCCAGCAGTCAGGGGGCCCAAGAGACCCAGTACTTC
TRBD1	few	TRBV6-5	TRBJ1-6	CASRPGTDYSTLHF	TGTGCCAGCAGACCCGGGACAGACTACTCGACCCTCCACTTT
.	.	TRBV6-2/TRBV6-3	TRBJ1-2	CASSPHNVVYGYTF	TGTGCCAGCAGCCCCCACAATGTGGTCTATGGCTACACCTTC
TRBD1	.	TRBV28	TRBJ2-7	CASSPIGTEHYEQYF	TGTGCCAGCAGCCCGATCGGGACAGAACATTACGAGCAGTACTTC
.	.	TRBV3-1/TRBV3-2	TRBJ2-3	CASSQSGSSWDTQYF	TGTGCCAGCAGCCAATCGGGGAGCTCCTGGGATACGCAGTATTTT
.	few	TRBV29-1	TRBJ2-3	CSVDGRGELSTDTQYF	TGCAGCGTTGACGGCAGGGGGGAGTTAAGCACAGATACGCAGTATTTT